This T cell receptor (beta chain) derives from a study of cytomegalovirus exposure and HLA in healthy donors. On the study more broadly: Among a few hundred genotyped donors, around 80% fell in the Caucasian-associated ancestry cluster.

The ends lost 1 base at V and 1 base at J; junction bases unmatched: 2. Germline CDR1 is SGDLS and CDR2 is YYNGEE. The CDR3 has 15 amino acids. This clone was counted once. The PCR made use of 60 Vbeta and 13 Jbeta primers. Libraries were prepared by immunoSEQ multiplex PCR; TCRdb keeps only in-frame clonotypes and omits some of them. The sample includes 150,000 or so clones, 65% to 85% of them seen just once. Sequenced: PBMCs. The chain links TRBV9 to TRBJ2-3, with 8 nucleotides matching TRBD1. This clonotype was obtained from a man aged 45-65 years in good health and CMV-seronegative. The CDR3 region has the DNA TGTGCCAGCAGCGTACCAGGGGGCCGCACAGATACGCAGTATTTT. Translating it yields CASSVPGGRTDTQYF.